One and the same sample provided the 10 T cell receptor beta chains below, sequenced in a study of PD-1 blockade in classical Hodgkin lymphoma. The data were produced by immunoSEQ multiplex PCR, yet TCRdb's version contains in-frame clones alone and is incomplete. Of around 8,000 clones listed, about 86% are singletons. The patients all showed relapse after autologous stem cell transplantation, while their brentuximab vedotin exposure varied. Magnetic depletion of non-target cells from thawed PBMCs yielded purified CD8+ T cells. The source was CD8+ T cells from blood, collected at baseline. The receptors were gathered from a human donor with classical Hodgkin lymphoma.

The chain combines TRBV19 with TRBJ1-1; unclear D gene. CDR3 length: 14 residues. CDR1 LNHDA and CDR2 SQIVND come from the germline V gene (reference sequence). V was trimmed by 3 bases and J by 0 bases, leaving 8 bases between them. DNA of the CDR3: TGTGCCAGTAGTATCCCGGGCCTGAACACTGAAGCTTTCTTT. Its translation is CASSIPGLNTEAFF.

The chain joins TRBV5-1 to TRBJ2-1; no firm D call. The CDR3 loop spans 14 amino acids. Per the germline V gene, CDR1 is SGHRS and CDR2 is YFSETQ. V lost 0 bases and J lost 6, with 10 bases in between. CDR3 sequence reads: CASSLAGPLNEQFF. DNA for the CDR3: TGCGCCAGCAGCTTGGCCGGGCCCCTCAATGAGCAGTTCTTC.

This chain joins TRBV7-8 and TRBJ2-7; TRBD2 matches 7 bases. This CDR3 has 16 amino acids. Germline trimming cut 3 bases from V and 5 bases from J; bases unmatched to any gene: 13. Looked up from germline, CDR1 is SGHVS and CDR2 is FQNEAQ. CDR3 nucleotides: TGTGCCAGCAGCTTCCCTGCCCGGACTAGGCTTGACGAGCAGTACTTC. Its protein product is CASSFPARTRLDEQYF.

As DNA, the CDR3 is TGTGCCATCAGTGGGACAGGGAACACTGAAGCTTTCTTT. Translation: CAISGTGNTEAFF. The chain links TRBV10-3 to TRBJ1-1; TRBD1 aligns across 7 bases. V gave up 4 bases and J gave up 1 base; unmatched junction bases: 0. CDR3 length: 13 amino acids. Germline CDR1 and CDR2: ENHRY and SYGVKD.

This clone was observed a few times. The chain recombines TRBV19 with TRBJ1-1, with unresolved D. Germline assignment: CDR1 LNHDA and CDR2 SQIVND (reference sequence). The V gene lost 5 bases and the J gene lost 3 bases, with 10 bases spanning the gap. The CDR3 consists of 13 residues. As DNA, the CDR3 is TGTGCCAGTAGTGCCGGGAGCCACACTGAAGCTTTCTTT. Translation gives CASSAGSHTEAFF.

The rearrangement uses TRBV5-1 and TRBJ2-7, with D possibly TRBD1 on 5 matching bases. The CDR3 totals 13 residues. The V gene lost 5 bases and the J gene lost 4 bases, with 13 bases spanning the gap. Germline V CDR1 and CDR2: SGHRS, YFSETQ. The CDR3 sequence: CASSSGIRYEQYF. The CDR3 coding sequence is TGCGCCAGCAGTTCAGGGATTCGGTACGAGCAGTACTTC.

The chain is built from TRBV7-9 and TRBJ1-5, with 10 bases fitting TRBD1. The V gene's germline CDR1 is SEHNR and CDR2 FQNEAQ (reference sequence). V lost 3 bases to trimming and J lost 5 bases; unmatched junction nucleotides: 7. CDR3 length: 16 amino acids. The CDR3 DNA sequence: TGTGCCAGCAGCTTGGGACAGGGGTCGGGGCATCAGCCCCAGCATTTT. Translating it yields CASSLGQGSGHQPQHF.

The chain employs TRBV11-2 and TRBJ2-2, with D possibly matching TRBD2 (5 bases). Trimming left V 1 base short and J 6 bases short, with 6 bases between. Germline CDR1 reads SGHAT; CDR2 reads FQNNGV. This CDR3 has 13 amino acids. The CDR3 nucleotides read TGTGCCAGCAGCTTAGGGGGAGCCGGGGAGCTGTTTTTT. Translated: CASSLGGAGELFF.

V usage is TRBV7-8 and J usage is TRBJ2-5; D remains unclear. Between the trimmed V and J ends, which lost 1 base and 4 bases, there was a span of 7 bases. Germline V gives CDR1 SGHVS, CDR2 FQNEAQ. This CDR3 comprises 13 residues. For the CDR3, the DNA is TGTGCCAGCAGCTTAGGCCTCGGAGAGACCCAGTACTTC. Translating gives CASSLGLGETQYF.

This chain links TRBV28 with TRBJ2-2; 11 bases agree with TRBD2. Trimming removed 4 bases from V and 3 bases from J; junction bases left unmatched: 4. The V gene's germline CDR1 is MDHEN and CDR2 SYDVKM. The CDR3 covers 16 residues. For the CDR3, the DNA is TGTGCCAGCAGTTCTAGCGGGAGGTTCGACACCGGGGAGCTGTTTTTT. Amino acid sequence: CASSSSGRFDTGELFF.